What follows are 9 T cell receptor beta chains derived from one specimen sequenced in a study of shared T cell receptors in the human thymus. Clones were read by immunoSEQ multiplex PCR, and TCRdb kept only the in-frame ones, dropping some. The sample shows roughly 500,000 clones, about 84% of them seen only once. These data are also associated with another study on human thymus T cells.

The sequencing input was thymocytes. The receptors derive from a boy younger than two with a congenital heart defect.

The chain carries TRBV9 and TRBJ1-1; possible D gene TRBD1, 5 bases. The germline CDR1 and CDR2 sequences are SGDLS and YYNGEE. This CDR3 spans 14 amino acids. V lost 0 bases and J lost 0, with 6 bases in between. CDR3 loop: CASSVAGLNTEAFF. CDR3 coding DNA: TGTGCCAGCAGCGTAGCAGGGCTGAACACTGAAGCTTTCTTT.

The chain carries TRBV14 and TRBJ1-4, with no clear D. This CDR3 has 15 amino acids. Germline assignment: CDR1 SGHDN and CDR2 FVKESK. Deletions cut 5 bases from V and 6 bases from J, with 16 bases between. CDR3 loop: CASSLKAGNDEKLFF. The CDR3 nucleotides read TGTGCCAGCAGCTTGAAGGCCGGGAATGATGAAAAACTGTTTTTT.

The chain is built from TRBV27 and TRBJ2-6; 9 bases match TRBD1. Germline lookup yields CDR1 MNHEY and CDR2 SMNVEV (reference sequence). With 5 bases clipped from V and 0 bases from J, the junction kept 11 bases outside the gene matches. This CDR3 has 19 amino acids. Written as DNA, the CDR3 is TGTGCCAGCAGTCCCGAATCCGGGACAGGGCACTCTGGGGCCAACGTCCTGACTTTC. Translation: CASSPESGTGHSGANVLTF.

This chain joins TRBV27 and TRBJ1-2; TRBD1 agrees at 9 bases. Germline V CDR1 and CDR2: MNHEY, SMNVEV (reference sequence). Trimming at V came to 3 bases and at J to 4 bases, leaving 6 bases not matched to a gene. CDR3 length: 15 amino acids. The DNA of the CDR3 is TGTGCCAGCAGTTTGGGGACAGGGATCCTCTATGGCTACACCTTC. Its translation is CASSLGTGILYGYTF.

This clone was counted only a few times. The chain has TRBV5-6 and TRBJ2-7; 13 bases line up with TRBD2. V gave up 0 bases and J gave up 3 bases; unmatched junction bases: 6. Germline V gene sequence: CDR1 SGHDT, CDR2 YYEEEE. This CDR3 is built from 17 residues. The CDR3 region is CASSLEVTSGRNYEQYF. The CDR3, as DNA: TGTGCCAGCAGCTTGGAGGTGACTAGCGGGAGGAACTACGAGCAGTACTTC. Full variable domain (missing parts from reference TRBV5-6 and TRBJ2-7): DAGVTQSPTHLIKTRGQQVTLRCSPKSGHDTVSWYQQALGQGPQFIFQYYEEEERQRGNFPDRFSGHQFPNYSSELNVNALLLGDSALYLCASSLEVTSGRNYEQYFGPGTRLTVT.

The V gene is TRBV4-2, the J gene TRBJ2-5; TRBD2 matches 7 bases. TRBJ2-7 explains the end of the DNA better; the J call may be wrong. CDR1 is LGHNA and CDR2 is YNFKEQ in the germline V gene. The CDR3 extends over 16 amino acids. This CDR3 is CASSPLKGLPYYEQYF. In DNA form, the CDR3 reads TGTGCCAGCAGCCCTCTGAAGGGACTACCCTACTACGAGCAGTACTTC.

Here the CDR3 DNA reads TGTGCCAGCAGTGGAGCGGACAGGGGAGTCTATGGCTACACCTTC. Protein sequence: CASSGADRGVYGYTF. The J gene is TRBJ1-2, the V gene TRBV6-1, with TRBD1 identical over 9 bases. With 4 bases clipped from V and 4 bases from J, the junction kept 7 bases outside the gene matches. CDR1 and CDR2 from the germline V gene are MNHNS and SASEGT. The CDR3 covers 15 residues.

This clone occurred a few times. CDR3 sequence (DNA): TGCGCCAGCAGCCCCTACAGGGGTCCCGGGGAGCTGTTTTTT. It is translated as CASSPYRGPGELFF. The gene calls are TRBV4-3 and TRBJ2-2, with 7 bases fitting TRBD1. The CDR3 has 14 residues. J lost 6 bases, V lost 4 bases, and 5 bases had no gene match. Germline V lookup: CDR1 LGHNA, CDR2 YSLEER.

This clone was counted between two and nine times. The gene calls are TRBV6-5 and TRBJ1-1; TRBD1 agrees at 9 bases. Germline CDR1 reads MNHEY; CDR2 reads SVGAGI. J lost 6 bases, V lost 4 bases, and 6 bases had no gene match. The CDR3 sequence is 14 residues long. CDR3 coding DNA: TGTGCCAGCAGTTTGGACAGGGGAGAGCCTGAAGCTTTCTTT. Amino acid sequence: CASSLDRGEPEAFF.